What follows are 2 T cell receptor beta chains derived from one specimen sequenced in a study of T cells in Graves' hyperthyroidism and ophthalmopathy. The source material, RNA transcripts, was used to amplify TCR beta CDR3 regions. First-round RT-PCR of the TCR CDR3 relied on the HTBI primer set. TCRdb used MiXCR to reprocess the multiplex PCR reads, holding one entry per CDR3 protein. The sample shows roughly 740,000 distinct CDR3 sequences, roughly 15% of them seen only once. The sequenced material came from blood. Every receptor here comes from a man between 18 and 35 years old with Graves' hyperthyroidism.

The genes are TRBV19 and TRBJ2-6; D gene uncertain. Germline-derived CDR1 and CDR2 are LNHDA and SQIVND (reference sequence). The CDR3 has 16 amino acids. Deletions cut 9 bases from V and 0 bases from J, with 15 bases between. CDR3 coding DNA: TGTGCCAGCAGTCAGGTCCCGTTCTCTGGGGCCAACGTCCTGACTTTC. It is translated as CASSQVPFSGANVLTF.

V and J are TRBV29-1 and TRBJ2-6; TRBD2 matches at 8 bases. The V segment lost 4 bases and the J segment 0 bases; nucleotides outside the gene matches: 11. CDR1 is SQVTM, CDR2 ANQGSEA, per germline. CDR3 length equals 18 residues. This CDR3 is CSVGTGTSISSGANVLTF. CDR3 bases: TGCAGCGTTGGGACCGGGACTAGTATAAGCTCTGGGGCCAACGTCCTGACTTTC. Full variable domain (rest looked up from reference TRBV29-1 and TRBJ2-6): SAVISQKPSRDICQRGTSLTIQCQVDSQVTMMFWYRQQPGQSLTLIATANQGSEATYESGFVIDKFPISRPNLTFSTLTVSNMSPEDSSIYLCSVGTGTSISSGANVLTFGAGSRLTVL.